This T cell receptor beta chain was captured by sequencing in a study of blood T cell repertoires in COVID-19. The protocol was immunoSEQ multiplex PCR, while the TCRdb copy is restricted to in-frame clones and leaves out a portion. Of some 200,000 clones in the sample, 75% to 85% were seen once. Sequencing was carried out using peripheral blood. This sequence was found in a human donor in a cohort sampled during active COVID-19.

CDR3 residues: CASSPAGANEKLFF. The CDR3 DNA sequence: TGTGCCAGTAGTCCGGCAGGGGCTAATGAAAAACTGTTTTTT. The V and J genes are TRBV19 and TRBJ1-4; D is perhaps TRBD1 (6 bases). Looked up from germline, CDR1 is LNHDA and CDR2 is SQIVND (reference sequence). CDR3 length: 14 residues. V was shortened by 5 bases and J by 3 bases, with 10 bases between the two germline ends.